Listed below are T cell receptor beta chains from one sample, sequenced in a study of T cells after yellow fever vaccination. TCRdb itself ran the 5' RACE reads through MiXCR, one entry per CDR3 protein. The sample has under 700,000 distinct CDR3 sequences; 17% are singletons. The sample in question was PBMCs, obtained roughly 5 days after the first yellow fever vaccination. Source of these receptors: a man aged 18 to 29 who received the YFV17D yellow fever vaccine. Both conserved end residues are part of each CDR3. The order of the fields is clone size, D gene, V gene, J gene, CDR3 DNA, CDR3 protein. A D gene is named only where the DNA matches it firmly. Clone size is stated in some rows and not others, as once, few, many or a class when expanded.

clone_size: few
d_call: TRBD1
v_call: TRBV6-2/TRBV6-3
j_call: TRBJ1-2
cdr3_nt: TGTGCCAGCAGTTACCAGTCTTGGGTCCATCTGACAGGGTCGGGCTATGGCTACACCTTC
cdr3_aa: CASSYQSWVHLTGSGYGYTF

clone_size: few
d_call: NA
v_call: TRBV24-1
j_call: TRBJ2-3
cdr3_nt: TGTGCCACCAGAGGGGCCAGGAGCACAGATACGCAGTATTTT
cdr3_aa: CATRGARSTDTQYF

clone_size: NA
d_call: TRBD1
v_call: TRBV7-9
j_call: TRBJ2-7
cdr3_nt: TGTGCCAGCAGCTTAATGGGACAGGGAGTCTGGGACGAGCAGTACTTC
cdr3_aa: CASSLMGQGVWDEQYF

clone_size: few
d_call: NA
v_call: TRBV5-1
j_call: TRBJ1-1
cdr3_nt: TGCGCCAGCAGCTTTAAGGGCACTGAAGCTTTCTTT
cdr3_aa: CASSFKGTEAFF

clone_size: few
d_call: NA
v_call: TRBV5-4
j_call: TRBJ2-1
cdr3_nt: TGTGCCAGCAGGTACGGACCGTACAATGAGCAGTTCTTC
cdr3_aa: CASRYGPYNEQFF

clone_size: few
d_call: TRBD1
v_call: TRBV12-3/TRBV12-4
j_call: TRBJ1-4
cdr3_nt: TGTGCCAGCAGCCAGGGACAGTCTGCAACTAATGAAAAACTGTTTTTT
cdr3_aa: CASSQGQSATNEKLFF

clone_size: few
d_call: TRBD1
v_call: TRBV7-7
j_call: TRBJ2-5
cdr3_nt: TGTGCTAGCAGCTTAGCTGTGGGACAGGGGTACCAAGAGACCCAGTACTTC
cdr3_aa: CASSLAVGQGYQETQYF

clone_size: NA
d_call: NA
v_call: TRBV12-5
j_call: TRBJ2-5
cdr3_nt: TGTGCTAGTGGTTTGAAATGGCTCAGAGAGACCCAGTACTTC
cdr3_aa: CASGLKWLRETQYF

clone_size: NA
d_call: TRBD2
v_call: TRBV10-1
j_call: TRBJ2-7
cdr3_nt: TGCGCCAGCAGTGAAGCGGGAAGGCCCTACGAGCAGTACTTC
cdr3_aa: CASSEAGRPYEQYF

clone_size: NA
d_call: NA
v_call: TRBV7-2
j_call: TRBJ1-3
cdr3_nt: TGTGCCAGCAGCTTATTTTCAGGCCGCGAGTTATCCACCATATATTTT
cdr3_aa: CASSLFSGRELSTIYF

clone_size: few
d_call: NA
v_call: TRBV6-2/TRBV6-3
j_call: TRBJ1-5
cdr3_nt: TGTGCCAGCAGCCTAAATAGGGACTGGCCCCAGCATTTT
cdr3_aa: CASSLNRDWPQHF

clone_size: few
d_call: NA
v_call: TRBV18
j_call: TRBJ2-7
cdr3_nt: TGTGCCAGCTCACCGGGGCCAGCAGGATACGAGCAGTACTTC
cdr3_aa: CASSPGPAGYEQYF

clone_size: NA
d_call: NA
v_call: TRBV7-9
j_call: TRBJ1-6
cdr3_nt: TGTGCCAGCAGCTTAGACAGGGCTCAGGGGTTGTATTCACCCCTCCACTTT
cdr3_aa: CASSLDRAQGLYSPLHF

clone_size: NA
d_call: NA
v_call: TRBV27
j_call: TRBJ2-7
cdr3_nt: TGTGCCAGCAGCCCCTCGGGTATCGGTTACGAGCAGTACTTC
cdr3_aa: CASSPSGIGYEQYF

clone_size: NA
d_call: NA
v_call: TRBV6-1
j_call: TRBJ1-6
cdr3_nt: TGTGCCAGCAGTCAAGCGTTAAATTCACCCCTCCACTTT
cdr3_aa: CASSQALNSPLHF

clone_size: few
d_call: NA
v_call: TRBV6-1
j_call: TRBJ2-5
cdr3_nt: TGTGCCAGCACCAGGGACGTTATTTGGACCCAGTACTTC
cdr3_aa: CASTRDVIWTQYF

clone_size: few
d_call: NA
v_call: TRBV19
j_call: TRBJ2-7
cdr3_nt: TGTGCCAGTAGTCAGGGGAAGGACTACGAGCAGTACTTC
cdr3_aa: CASSQGKDYEQYF

clone_size: few
d_call: NA
v_call: TRBV12-3/TRBV12-4
j_call: TRBJ1-2
cdr3_nt: TGTGCCAGCAGCCCAGATGGCCTTCGCTACACCTTC
cdr3_aa: CASSPDGLRYTF

clone_size: NA
d_call: TRBD2
v_call: TRBV5-1
j_call: TRBJ2-3
cdr3_nt: TGCGCCAGCAGCGCCGGGACTAGCGGGGAAACAGATACGCAGTATTTT
cdr3_aa: CASSAGTSGETDTQYF

clone_size: NA
d_call: TRBD1
v_call: TRBV5-1
j_call: TRBJ2-1
cdr3_nt: TGCGCCAGCACCCAACCAGGGGACAGGGTGTTCAATGAGCAGTTCTTC
cdr3_aa: CASTQPGDRVFNEQFF

clone_size: few
d_call: NA
v_call: TRBV25-1
j_call: TRBJ1-2
cdr3_nt: TGTGCCAGCAGTACCCGGGGGGCGAGCTATGGCTACACCTTC
cdr3_aa: CASSTRGASYGYTF

clone_size: few
d_call: NA
v_call: TRBV4-1
j_call: TRBJ1-4
cdr3_nt: TGCGCCAGCAGCCAAGCGGGTGAAAAACTGTTTTTT
cdr3_aa: CASSQAGEKLFF

clone_size: NA
d_call: TRBD1
v_call: TRBV6-1
j_call: TRBJ2-2
cdr3_nt: TGTGCCGGTCGACAGGGGCCGGACACCGGGGAGCTGTTTTTT
cdr3_aa: CAGRQGPDTGELFF

clone_size: NA
d_call: TRBD1
v_call: TRBV6-5
j_call: TRBJ1-1
cdr3_nt: TGTGCCACTTGGACAGGGAACACTGAAGCTTTCTTT
cdr3_aa: CATWTGNTEAFF

clone_size: NA
d_call: NA
v_call: TRBV5-1
j_call: TRBJ2-1
cdr3_nt: TGCGCCACAACCGGGATGGGACACGGGGACAATGAGCAGTTCTTC
cdr3_aa: CATTGMGHGDNEQFF

clone_size: few
d_call: TRBD1
v_call: TRBV7-2
j_call: TRBJ2-7
cdr3_nt: TGTGCCAGCAACCTGGACAGGGATGGCTACGAGCAGTACTTC
cdr3_aa: CASNLDRDGYEQYF

clone_size: NA
d_call: NA
v_call: TRBV27
j_call: TRBJ1-6
cdr3_nt: TGTGCCAGCACCCTCGCCTATAATTCACCCCTCCACTTT
cdr3_aa: CASTLAYNSPLHF

clone_size: NA
d_call: NA
v_call: TRBV6-1
j_call: TRBJ1-3
cdr3_nt: TGTGCCAGCGGGGAAATAGAGGGCTTCTCTGGAAACACCATATATTTT
cdr3_aa: CASGEIEGFSGNTIYF

clone_size: once
d_call: NA
v_call: TRBV20-1
j_call: TRBJ1-6
cdr3_nt: TGCAGTGCCGCCATATGGCAGGGCTTGCTATCACCCCTCCACTTT
cdr3_aa: CSAAIWQGLLSPLHF

clone_size: NA
d_call: NA
v_call: TRBV5-1
j_call: TRBJ2-2
cdr3_nt: TGCGCCACCTCTCGGGGGCGGGACACCGGGGAGCTGTTTTTT
cdr3_aa: CATSRGRDTGELFF

clone_size: few
d_call: NA
v_call: TRBV24-1
j_call: TRBJ2-1
cdr3_nt: TGTGCCACCAGTGATTCCCCGGCGGTGGACAATGAGCAGTTCTTC
cdr3_aa: CATSDSPAVDNEQFF

clone_size: NA
d_call: NA
v_call: TRBV19
j_call: TRBJ1-2
cdr3_nt: TGTGCCAGTAGTGGGCGACAGGCCTATGGCTACACCTTC
cdr3_aa: CASSGRQAYGYTF

clone_size: NA
d_call: NA
v_call: TRBV24-1
j_call: TRBJ2-1
cdr3_nt: TGTGCCACCAGTGACCCTCGGACTGGGTCCTACAATGAGCAGTTCTTC
cdr3_aa: CATSDPRTGSYNEQFF

clone_size: NA
d_call: NA
v_call: TRBV5-1
j_call: TRBJ2-3
cdr3_nt: TGCGCCAGCAGCTTGGTGGCTAGCCATGGAGATACGCAGTATTTT
cdr3_aa: CASSLVASHGDTQYF

clone_size: few
d_call: NA
v_call: TRBV10-2
j_call: TRBJ2-2
cdr3_nt: TGCGCCAGCAGTGAGTCTCGACCGAACACCGGGGAGCTGTTTTTT
cdr3_aa: CASSESRPNTGELFF

clone_size: few
d_call: NA
v_call: TRBV10-1
j_call: TRBJ2-2
cdr3_nt: TGCGCCAGCAGTGGAAATCTAGCCGGGGAGCTGTTTTTT
cdr3_aa: CASSGNLAGELFF

clone_size: NA
d_call: NA
v_call: TRBV7-9
j_call: TRBJ2-3
cdr3_nt: TGTGCCAGCAGCTTTCGGGGGCAAGATACGCAGTATTTT
cdr3_aa: CASSFRGQDTQYF

clone_size: few
d_call: TRBD2
v_call: TRBV6-4
j_call: TRBJ2-1
cdr3_nt: TGTGCCAGCAGCCCCCTGGGGCGGGGGGGCCTCGAGGAGCAGTTCTTC
cdr3_aa: CASSPLGRGGLEEQFF

clone_size: few
d_call: NA
v_call: TRBV19
j_call: TRBJ2-7
cdr3_nt: TGTGCCAGTAGTGTCGCCGGGGCTACCTACGAGCAGTACTTC
cdr3_aa: CASSVAGATYEQYF

clone_size: many
d_call: NA
v_call: TRBV5-1
j_call: TRBJ2-3
cdr3_nt: TGCGCCAGCAGCTTGGCCCTTCTATCGGGCACAGATACGCAGTATTTT
cdr3_aa: CASSLALLSGTDTQYF

clone_size: few
d_call: NA
v_call: TRBV5-1
j_call: TRBJ2-7
cdr3_nt: TGCGCCAGCAGCTTGCACGACGGCAGCTCCTACGAGCAGTACTTC
cdr3_aa: CASSLHDGSSYEQYF

clone_size: many
d_call: NA
v_call: TRBV28
j_call: TRBJ2-6
cdr3_nt: TGTGCCAGCCACTCGAGCTCTGGGGCCAACGTCCTGACTTTC
cdr3_aa: CASHSSSGANVLTF

clone_size: NA
d_call: TRBD1
v_call: TRBV12-3/TRBV12-4
j_call: TRBJ1-3
cdr3_nt: TGTGCCAGCAGGGGGGGACAGGGAATCTCTGGAAACACCATATATTTT
cdr3_aa: CASRGGQGISGNTIYF

clone_size: many
d_call: NA
v_call: TRBV12-3/TRBV12-4
j_call: TRBJ2-1
cdr3_nt: TGTGCCAGCAGTTTAGCGACCGACAGTTCATCGATCTTC
cdr3_aa: CASSLATDSSSIF

clone_size: NA
d_call: NA
v_call: TRBV7-2
j_call: TRBJ2-5
cdr3_nt: TGTGCCAGCAGCTTAAACCCCCCAGGAGCGGAGACCCAGTACTTC
cdr3_aa: CASSLNPPGAETQYF

clone_size: few
d_call: TRBD2
v_call: TRBV7-2
j_call: TRBJ2-1
cdr3_nt: TGTGCCAGCAGCTCCCCCCCTAGCGGGGTCAACAATGAGCAGTTCTTC
cdr3_aa: CASSSPPSGVNNEQFF

clone_size: few
d_call: NA
v_call: TRBV5-1
j_call: TRBJ1-1
cdr3_nt: TGCGCCAGCAGCTTGTTCGGGGGGCGCCCGTCTTTCTTT
cdr3_aa: CASSLFGGRPSFF

clone_size: NA
d_call: NA
v_call: TRBV29-1
j_call: TRBJ2-5
cdr3_nt: TGCAGCGTTGAAGAGGTGGCAGGGGTTCCGGAGACCCAGTACTTC
cdr3_aa: CSVEEVAGVPETQYF

clone_size: few
d_call: TRBD1
v_call: TRBV7-9
j_call: TRBJ1-2
cdr3_nt: TGTGCCAGCAGCTCCCGGACAGGGTTCAATGGCTACACCTTC
cdr3_aa: CASSSRTGFNGYTF

clone_size: NA
d_call: NA
v_call: TRBV24-1
j_call: TRBJ2-1
cdr3_nt: TGTGCCACCAGTGATGCCTCGAGCTCCTACAATGAGCAGTTCTTC
cdr3_aa: CATSDASSSYNEQFF

clone_size: NA
d_call: NA
v_call: TRBV10-3
j_call: TRBJ1-2
cdr3_nt: TGTGCCATCAGTGAACCCGGGAAAGGTGGCTACACCTTC
cdr3_aa: CAISEPGKGGYTF

clone_size: few
d_call: NA
v_call: TRBV1
j_call: TRBJ2-7
cdr3_nt: TGCACCAGCAGCCAATCCGAAAACAGCTACGAGCAGTACTTC
cdr3_aa: CTSSQSENSYEQYF

clone_size: NA
d_call: NA
v_call: TRBV4-2
j_call: TRBJ2-2
cdr3_nt: TGTGCCAGCAGCCAAGAGGGGCCGAACACCGGGGAGCTGTTTTTT
cdr3_aa: CASSQEGPNTGELFF